The source of this T cell receptor (beta chain) is a study of shared clonotypes between healthy human individuals. TCRdb keeps only in-frame clones here, not all; method: immunoSEQ multiplex PCR. The sample consists of some 470,000 clones, 75% to 85% of them appearing once. The CDR3 is 15 amino acids. Trimming removed 6 bases from V and 0 bases from J; junction bases left unmatched: 8. Germline V lookup: CDR1 LNHDA, CDR2 SQIVND (reference sequence). Specimen: PBMCs. The V and J genes are TRBV19 and TRBJ2-7; 7 bases fit TRBD1. The sequence was obtained from a woman between 40 and 50 years old in good health. Some clones in this sample may be carry-over from other donors' samples. The CDR3 region is CASRELDRSSYEQYF. CDR3 nucleotide sequence: TGTGCCAGTAGAGAACTGGACAGGAGCTCCTACGAGCAGTACTTC. Complete variable domain (other parts from reference TRBV19 and TRBJ2-7): DGGITQSPKYLFRKEGQNVTLSCEQNLNHDAMYWYRQDPGQGLRLIYYSQIVNDFQKGDIAEGYSVSREKKESFPLTVTSAQKNPTAFYLCASRELDRSSYEQYFGPGTRLTVT.